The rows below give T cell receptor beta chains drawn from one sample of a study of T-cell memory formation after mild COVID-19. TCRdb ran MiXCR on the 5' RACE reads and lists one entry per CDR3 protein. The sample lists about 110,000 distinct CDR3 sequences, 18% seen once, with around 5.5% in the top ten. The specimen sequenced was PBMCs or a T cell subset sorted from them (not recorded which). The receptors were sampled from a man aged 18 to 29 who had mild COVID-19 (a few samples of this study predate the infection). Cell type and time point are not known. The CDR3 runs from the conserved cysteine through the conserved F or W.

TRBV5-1	CASSPRRRDWETQYF
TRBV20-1	CSARSATDTQYF
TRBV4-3	CASSQGPALSTDTQYF
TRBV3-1	CASSLGLAGGQTQYF
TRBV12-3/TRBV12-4	CASRAGTGIFGPQHF
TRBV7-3	CASSRGTAYGYTF
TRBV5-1	CASSSGTGGSAGELFF
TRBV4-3	CASSQETGSNTGELFF
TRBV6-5	CASGPGEGNTEAFF
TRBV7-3	CASSSQEGTEAFF
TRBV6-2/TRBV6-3	CASSYSLAGFVNEQFF
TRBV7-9	CASSYRLAGGDEQFF
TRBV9	CASSVVQGAGEAFF
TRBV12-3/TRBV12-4	CASSSIAAGRETQYF
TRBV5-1	CASRQPYRNTEAFF
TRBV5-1	CASSLASESSYNSPLHF
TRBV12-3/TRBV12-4	CASSRRGVEGNEQFF
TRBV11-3	CASSLDSRDTQYF
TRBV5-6	CASSREGEKLFF
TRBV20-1	CSASEPDTGELFF
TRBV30	CAWTHYRGETQYF
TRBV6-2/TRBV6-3	CASGFRGTGELFF
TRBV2	CASSEYETQYF
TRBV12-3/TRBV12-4	CASSQRGLAGGDTQYF
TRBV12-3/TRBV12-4	CASTRGMQETQYF
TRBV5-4	CASSLAGVRTDTQYF
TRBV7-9	CASSPQLGDVAEAFF
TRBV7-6	CASSPRYTSGTDTQYF
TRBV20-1	CSVEGSSSYEQYF
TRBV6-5	CASSYLGQGLGKETQYF
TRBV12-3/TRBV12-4	CASSREQGSTEAFF
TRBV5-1	CASSSGQGAPETQYF